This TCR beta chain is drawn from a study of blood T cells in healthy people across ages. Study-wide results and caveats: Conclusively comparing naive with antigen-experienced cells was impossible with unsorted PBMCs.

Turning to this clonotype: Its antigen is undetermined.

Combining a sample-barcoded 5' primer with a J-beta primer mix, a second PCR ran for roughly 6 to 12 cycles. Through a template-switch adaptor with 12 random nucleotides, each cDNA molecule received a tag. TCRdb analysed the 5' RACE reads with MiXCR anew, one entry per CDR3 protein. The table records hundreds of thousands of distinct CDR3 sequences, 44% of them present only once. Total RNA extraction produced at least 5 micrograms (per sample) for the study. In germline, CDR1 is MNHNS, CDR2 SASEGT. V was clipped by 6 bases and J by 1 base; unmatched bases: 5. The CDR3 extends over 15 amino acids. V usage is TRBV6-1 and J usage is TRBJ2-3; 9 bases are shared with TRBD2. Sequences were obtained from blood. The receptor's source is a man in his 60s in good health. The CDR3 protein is CASSGRTSGTDTQYF. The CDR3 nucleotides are TGTGCCAGCAGCGGTCGGACTAGCGGCACAGATACGCAGTATTTT.